This TCR beta chain is from a study of T cells in Graves' hyperthyroidism and ophthalmopathy. Regarding the study as a whole: For ophthalmopathy, model prediction preceded onset by a median about 6.2 months. Most expanded thyroid clonotypes above 0.001 recurred in blood.

Germline-derived CDR1 and CDR2 are SGHNT and YENEEA. CDR3 length: 13 amino acids. Trimming removed 4 bases from V and 5 bases from J, with 9 bases in between. This clonotype was picked up many times. The target antigen is unknown. Thyroid ultrasound and orbital computed tomography, with clinical symptoms and serum thyroxine and TRAb, informed diagnoses. Amplified regions were TCR beta CDR3 sequences from RNA transcripts. Initially, a first-round RT-PCR of the TCR CDR3 employed the HTBI primer set. TCRdb reprocessed the multiplex PCR reads with MiXCR, giving one entry per CDR3 protein. This sample has more than 50,000 distinct CDR3 sequences, with approximately 53% found just once.

The V and J genes are TRBV11-3 and TRBJ2-1; D is perhaps TRBD2 (6 bases). What was sequenced was blood. The clonotype was recovered from a woman aged 55-70 years with Graves' ophthalmopathy. The CDR3 here is CASSWDLNNEQFF. CDR3 bases: TGTGCCAGCAGCTGGGACTTGAACAATGAGCAGTTCTTC.